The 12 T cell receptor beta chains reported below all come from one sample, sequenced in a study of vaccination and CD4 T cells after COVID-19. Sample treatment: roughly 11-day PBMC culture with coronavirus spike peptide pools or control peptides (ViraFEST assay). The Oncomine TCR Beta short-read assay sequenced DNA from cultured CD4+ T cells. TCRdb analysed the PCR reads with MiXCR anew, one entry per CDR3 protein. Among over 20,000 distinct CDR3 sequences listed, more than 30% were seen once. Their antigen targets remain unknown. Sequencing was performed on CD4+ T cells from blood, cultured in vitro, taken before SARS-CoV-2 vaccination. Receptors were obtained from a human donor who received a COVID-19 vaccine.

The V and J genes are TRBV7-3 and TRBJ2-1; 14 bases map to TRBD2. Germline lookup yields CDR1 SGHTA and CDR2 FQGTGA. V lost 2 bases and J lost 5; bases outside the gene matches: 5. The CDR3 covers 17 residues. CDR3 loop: CASSLQTSGGAHNEQFF. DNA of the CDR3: TGTGCCAGCAGCTTACAGACTAGCGGGGGGGCCCACAATGAGCAGTTCTTC.

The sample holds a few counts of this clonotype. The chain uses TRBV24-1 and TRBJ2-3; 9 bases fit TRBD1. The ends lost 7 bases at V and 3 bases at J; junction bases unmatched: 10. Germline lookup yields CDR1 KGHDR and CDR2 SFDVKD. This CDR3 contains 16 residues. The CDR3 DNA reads TGTGCCACCAGCGCCGGGACAGGGCGTATTACAGATACGCAGTATTTT. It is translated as CATSAGTGRITDTQYF.

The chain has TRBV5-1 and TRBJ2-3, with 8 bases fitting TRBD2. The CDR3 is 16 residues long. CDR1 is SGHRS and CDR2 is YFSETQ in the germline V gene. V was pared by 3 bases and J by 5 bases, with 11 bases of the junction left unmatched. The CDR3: CASSSRPRGGEDTQYF. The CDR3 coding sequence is TGCGCCAGCAGCTCGCGGCCCCGGGGGGGCGAAGATACGCAGTATTTT. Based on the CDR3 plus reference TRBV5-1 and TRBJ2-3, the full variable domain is KAGVTQTPRYLIKTRGQQVTLSCSPISGHRSVSWYQQTPGQGLQFLFEYFSETQRNKGNFPGRFSGRQFSNSRSEMNVSTLELGDSALYLCASSSRPRGGEDTQYFGPGTRLTVL.

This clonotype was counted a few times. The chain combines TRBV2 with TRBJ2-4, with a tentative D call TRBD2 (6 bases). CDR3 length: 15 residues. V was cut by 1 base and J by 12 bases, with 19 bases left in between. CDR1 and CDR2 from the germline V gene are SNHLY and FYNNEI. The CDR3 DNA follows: TGTGCCAGCAGTGAAGGACCGGCTAGCGTGGTAGATCAGTACTTC. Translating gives CASSEGPASVVDQYF.

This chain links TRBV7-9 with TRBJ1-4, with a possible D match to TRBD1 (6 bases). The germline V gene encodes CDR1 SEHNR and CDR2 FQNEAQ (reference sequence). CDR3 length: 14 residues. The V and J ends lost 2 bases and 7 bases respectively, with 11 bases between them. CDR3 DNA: TGTGCCAGCAGCTTAACAGGGACCGGTGAAAAACTGTTTTTT. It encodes CASSLTGTGEKLFF.

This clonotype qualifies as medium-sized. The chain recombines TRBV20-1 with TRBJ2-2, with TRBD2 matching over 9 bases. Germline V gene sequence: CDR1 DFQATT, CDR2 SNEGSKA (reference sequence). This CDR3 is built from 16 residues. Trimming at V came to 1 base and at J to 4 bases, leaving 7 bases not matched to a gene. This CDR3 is CSARVPSGVGTGELFF. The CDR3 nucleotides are TGCAGTGCTAGAGTACCTAGCGGGGTGGGCACCGGGGAGCTGTTTTTT.

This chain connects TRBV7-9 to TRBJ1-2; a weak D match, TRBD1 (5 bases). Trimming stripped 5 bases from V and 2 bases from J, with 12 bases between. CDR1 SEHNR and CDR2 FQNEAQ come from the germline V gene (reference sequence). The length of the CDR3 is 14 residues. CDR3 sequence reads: CASSPDMGNYGYTF. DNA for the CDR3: TGTGCCAGCAGCCCGGACATGGGGAACTATGGCTACACCTTC.

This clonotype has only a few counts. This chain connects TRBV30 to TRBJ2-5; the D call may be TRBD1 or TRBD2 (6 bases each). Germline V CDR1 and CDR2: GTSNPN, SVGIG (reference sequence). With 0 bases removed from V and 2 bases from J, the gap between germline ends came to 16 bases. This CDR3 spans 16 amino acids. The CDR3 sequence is CAWSVYGGPGQETQYF. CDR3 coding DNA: TGTGCCTGGAGTGTATATGGGGGGCCGGGGCAAGAGACCCAGTACTTC.

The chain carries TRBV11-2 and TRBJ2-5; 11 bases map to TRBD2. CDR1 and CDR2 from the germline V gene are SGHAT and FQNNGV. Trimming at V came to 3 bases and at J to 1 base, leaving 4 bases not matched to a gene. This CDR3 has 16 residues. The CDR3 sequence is CASSLASGGPQETQYF. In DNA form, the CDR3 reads TGTGCCAGCAGCTTGGCTAGCGGGGGGCCCCAAGAGACCCAGTACTTC.

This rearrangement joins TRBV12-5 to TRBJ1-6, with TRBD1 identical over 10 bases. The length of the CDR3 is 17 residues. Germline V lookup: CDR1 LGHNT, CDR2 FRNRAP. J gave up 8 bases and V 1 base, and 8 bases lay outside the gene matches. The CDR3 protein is CASGLGTPGTGDSPLHF. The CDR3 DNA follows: TGTGCTAGTGGTTTGGGAACTCCCGGGACAGGGGATTCACCCCTCCACTTT.

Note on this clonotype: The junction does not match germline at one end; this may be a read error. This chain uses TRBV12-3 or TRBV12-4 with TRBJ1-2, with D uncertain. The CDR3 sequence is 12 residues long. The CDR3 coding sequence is TGTGCCAGCAGCTTCTTTTCCGGGTCTCAAATCTTC. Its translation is CASSFFSGSQIF.

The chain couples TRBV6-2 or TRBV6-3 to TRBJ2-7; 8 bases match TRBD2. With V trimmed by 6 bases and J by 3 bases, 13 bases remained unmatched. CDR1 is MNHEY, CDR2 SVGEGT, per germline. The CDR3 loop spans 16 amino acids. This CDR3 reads CASSSASGGRSYEQYF. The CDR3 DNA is TGTGCCAGCAGCTCGGCATCGGGGGGGAGAAGCTACGAGCAGTACTTC.